The 15 T cell receptor beta chains in this list originate from one sample, sequenced in a study of CD8 T cells in ankylosing spondylitis. TCRdb used MiXCR to reprocess the 5' RACE reads, holding one entry per CDR3 protein. The repertoire holds 150,000 to 200,000 distinct CDR3 sequences, with around 10% as singletons. The sample consisted of blood, either unsorted or a sorted T cell fraction (not recorded which). The receptors were sampled from a male donor with ankylosing spondylitis or in good health (not recorded which).

This clonotype was seen repeatedly, ten times or more. This sequence joins TRBV20-1 and TRBJ2-5; tentative D call: TRBD1 (6 bases). Germline CDR1 and CDR2: DFQATT and SNEGSKA (reference sequence). This CDR3 region has 13 residues. V lost 8 bases and J 5 bases, leaving 18 bases between the germline ends. The CDR3 DNA sequence: TGCAGTTCCGGAGCACAGGGTAGTGAGACCCAGTACTTC. Translation: CSSGAQGSETQYF.

The chain is built from TRBV11-1 and TRBJ2-1; 11 bases align to TRBD2. The CDR3 spans 19 residues. In germline, CDR1 is SGHAT, CDR2 FQDESV (reference sequence). Losses at the gene ends were 4 bases for V and 0 bases for J; bases not matched to a gene: 11. CDR3 DNA: TGTGCCAGCAGCTGGAGGCTACTAGCGGGAGAGAGCTCCTACAATGAGCAGTTCTTC. This translates into CASSWRLLAGESSYNEQFF.

This clonotype was picked up many times. This chain links TRBV6-6 with TRBJ2-2; 9 bases fit TRBD2. This CDR3 region has 13 residues. Germline CDR1 MNHNY, CDR2 SVGAGI (reference sequence). The J segment lost 3 bases and the V segment lost 10 bases, leaving 3 bases of the junction unmatched. CDR3 sequence (DNA): TGTGCCAATCAGCGGGGGGACACCGGGGAGCTGTTTTTT. Protein product: CANQRGDTGELFF.

This clonotype was recorded at least ten times. J is TRBJ2-5 and V is TRBV10-3; possibly TRBD2 for D (6 bases). This CDR3 is 13 amino acids long. Trimming stripped 3 bases from V and 4 bases from J, with 9 bases between. CDR1 and CDR2 (germline): ENHRY, SYGVKD. The CDR3 DNA reads TGTGCCATCAGTGAAGGGACTCCAGAGACCCAGTACTTC. Amino acid sequence: CAISEGTPETQYF.

This clonotype was detected many times. The chain uses TRBV5-1 and TRBJ2-5; 14 bases line up with TRBD2. Germline V CDR1 and CDR2: SGHRS, YFSETQ. Unmatched junction bases numbered 0, after V lost 3 bases and J lost 2 bases. This CDR3 is built from 15 residues. The CDR3 loop is CASSWTSGGQETQYF. For the CDR3, the DNA is TGCGCCAGCAGCTGGACTAGCGGGGGGCAAGAGACCCAGTACTTC.

To note about this clonotype: A read error is possible here, since a much larger clone lies one base away. CDR3 protein: CASSQPDIAGGPKIRAGVLFF. The CDR3 DNA reads as TGTGCCAGCAGCCAACCAGATATAGCGGGAGGGCCAAAGATCAGAGCCGGGGTGCTGTTTTTT. This chain joins TRBV4-2 and TRBJ2-2; 11 bases match TRBD2. CDR3 length equals 21 residues. In germline, CDR1 is LGHNA, CDR2 YNFKEQ.

In this sample, this clonotype turned up many times. This rearrangement joins TRBV10-3 to TRBJ2-1, with 9 bases matching TRBD2. The junction had 18 bases not matched to a gene; V was cut back by 10 bases and J by 8 bases. CDR1 is ENHRY, CDR2 SYGVKD, per germline. This CDR3 has 16 residues. The CDR3 DNA reads TGTGCCACCTCTCCGGGGACTAGCCTCACCCTGGATGAGCAGTTCTTC. Translation gives CATSPGTSLTLDEQFF.

This clonotype was picked up one time. The chain links TRBV7-2 to TRBJ2-5; D possibly corresponds to TRBD1 (6 bases). The V and J ends lost 5 bases and 7 bases respectively, with 14 bases between them. The CDR3 contains 13 residues. The V gene's germline CDR1 is SGHTA and CDR2 FQGNSA. The CDR3 reads CASSLNRDVTQYF. The CDR3 bases are TGTGCCAGCAGCCTTAACAGGGATGTGACCCAGTACTTC.

This rearrangement joins TRBV12-3 or TRBV12-4 to TRBJ2-1; 12 bases are a match to TRBD2. Unmatched junction bases numbered 14, after V lost 6 bases and J lost 5 bases. The CDR3 runs to 18 residues. CDR3 sequence reads: CASRATGRLAGANNEQFF. The CDR3 DNA sequence: TGTGCCAGCAGGGCGACAGGTAGACTAGCGGGAGCCAACAATGAGCAGTTCTTC.

This clonotype came up many times. With a much larger clone just one base away, this may be a read error. J is TRBJ2-2 and V is TRBV5-1; 8 bases map to TRBD1. This CDR3 has 15 residues. Germline CDR1 and CDR2: SGHRS and YFSETQ. V gave up 4 bases and J gave up 1 base; unmatched junction bases: 3. CDR3 nucleotides: TGCGCCAGCAGCACCGGGACAGGGAACACCGGGGAGCTGTTTTTT. This translates into CASSTGTGNTGELFF.

This clonotype was detected many times. V and J are TRBV5-1 and TRBJ2-3; D is unresolved. The CDR3 covers 16 residues. Trimming removed 0 bases at V and 0 bases at J, with 11 bases between. CDR1 is SGHRS, CDR2 YFSETQ, per germline. The CDR3 nucleotides read TGCGCCAGCAGCTTGGATGGAAGTCTCAGCACAGATACGCAGTATTTT. Its translation is CASSLDGSLSTDTQYF.

This clonotype was recorded many times. The CDR3 DNA is TGTGCCAGTGACAGGGGTGGAACAAACACCATATATTTT. This encodes CASDRGGTNTIYF. The chain employs TRBV12-3 or TRBV12-4 and TRBJ1-3; 8 bases are a match to TRBD1. The CDR3 loop spans 13 amino acids. The V segment lost 9 bases and the J segment 6 bases; nucleotides outside the gene matches: 7.

This clonotype was detected only a few times. V usage is TRBV11-2 and J usage is TRBJ2-3, with D unresolved. V dropped 5 bases and J dropped 0 bases, with 12 bases sitting between them. CDR1 and CDR2 (germline): SGHAT, FQNNGV. This CDR3 has 15 residues. CDR3 residues: CASSPYLPSTDTQYF. CDR3 DNA sequence: TGTGCCAGCAGCCCTTATCTACCTAGCACAGATACGCAGTATTTT.

This clonotype was counted only a few times. Being one base from a much bigger clone, this may be a read error. The CDR3: CASRPTGDMQYF. The CDR3 bases are TGTGCCAGCAGGCCGACAGGGGATATGCAGTATTTT. The chain combines TRBV12-3 or TRBV12-4 with TRBJ2-3, with TRBD1 matching 8 bases. The CDR3 contains 12 residues.

This clonotype was detected ten times or more. V is TRBV5-5 and J is TRBJ1-1; D is unclear. The CDR3 is 13 residues long. From germline, CDR1 is SGHKS and CDR2 YYEKEE (reference sequence). V was shortened by 2 bases and J by 5 bases, with 10 bases between the two germline ends. In DNA, the CDR3 is TGTGCCAGCAGCTTTGTGAGAGAGACTGAAGCTTTCTTT. Translating it yields CASSFVRETEAFF.